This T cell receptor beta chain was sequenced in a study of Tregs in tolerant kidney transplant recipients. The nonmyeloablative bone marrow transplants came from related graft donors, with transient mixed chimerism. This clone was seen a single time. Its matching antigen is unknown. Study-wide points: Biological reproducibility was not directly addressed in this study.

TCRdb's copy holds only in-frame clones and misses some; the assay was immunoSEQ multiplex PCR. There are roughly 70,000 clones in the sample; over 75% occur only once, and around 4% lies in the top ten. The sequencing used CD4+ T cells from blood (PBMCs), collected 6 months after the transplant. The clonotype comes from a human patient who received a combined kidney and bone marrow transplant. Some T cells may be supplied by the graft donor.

CDR3 sequence reads: CASSAGGAYEQYF. In nucleotides, the CDR3 is TGTGCCAGCAGCGCGGGTGGGGCCTACGAGCAGTACTTC. This sequence joins TRBV7-9 and TRBJ2-7; a weak D match, TRBD2 (5 bases). Germline V gene sequence: CDR1 SEHNR, CDR2 FQNEAQ (reference sequence). This CDR3 has 13 residues. The V gene lost 5 bases and the J gene lost 2 bases, with 10 bases spanning the gap.